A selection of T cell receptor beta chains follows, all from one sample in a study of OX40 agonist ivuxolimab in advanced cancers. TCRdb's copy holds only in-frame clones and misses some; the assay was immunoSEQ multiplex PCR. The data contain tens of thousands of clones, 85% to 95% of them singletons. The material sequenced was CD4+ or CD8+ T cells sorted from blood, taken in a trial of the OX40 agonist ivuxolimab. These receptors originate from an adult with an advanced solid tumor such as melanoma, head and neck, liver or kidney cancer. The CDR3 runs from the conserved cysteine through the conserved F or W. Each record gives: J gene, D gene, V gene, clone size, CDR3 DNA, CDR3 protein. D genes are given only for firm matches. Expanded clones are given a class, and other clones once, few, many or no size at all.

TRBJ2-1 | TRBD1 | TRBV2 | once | TGTGCCAGCAGTTTCACCGGGACAGGGGGCTACAATGAGCAGTTCTTC | CASSFTGTGGYNEQFF
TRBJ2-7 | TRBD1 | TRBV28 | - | TGTGCCAGCAGTTTAAGGGCCAGGGGGTTCTCCTACGAGCAGTACTTC | CASSLRARGFSYEQYF
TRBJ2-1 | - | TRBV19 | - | TGTGCCAGTACCCTGACTGGAAACTCCTACAATGAGCAGTTCTTC | CASTLTGNSYNEQFF
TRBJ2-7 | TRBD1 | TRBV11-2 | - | TGTGCCAGCAGCTTGAACACAGGGGCCTACGAGCAGTACTTC | CASSLNTGAYEQYF
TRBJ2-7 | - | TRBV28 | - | TGTGCCAGCAGGCGGGACTACGAGCAGTACTTC | CASRRDYEQYF
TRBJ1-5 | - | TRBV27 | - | TGTGCCAGCAGCCACAGGGCCTACACCCCTTTAGGCAATCAGCCCCAGCATTTT | CASSHRAYTPLGNQPQHF
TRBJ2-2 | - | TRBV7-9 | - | TGTGCCAGCAGCCATTCTATGGGGATCGGGGAGCTGTTTTTT | CASSHSMGIGELFF
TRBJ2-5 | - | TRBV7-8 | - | TGTGCCAGCAGCTCAAACGGCGGTTTACAAGAGACCCAGTACTTC | CASSSNGGLQETQYF
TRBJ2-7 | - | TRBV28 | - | TGTGCCAGCAGTTTTAGGACGATATCGGGAGTTGGCCACGAGCAGTACTTC | CASSFRTISGVGHEQYF
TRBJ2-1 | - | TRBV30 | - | TGTGCCGGGGGGTGGGCCTTCAATGAGCAGTTCTTC | CAGGWAFNEQFF
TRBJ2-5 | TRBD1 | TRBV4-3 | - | TGCGCCAGCAGCCAAACAGGGGTGGAGACCCAGTACTTC | CASSQTGVETQYF
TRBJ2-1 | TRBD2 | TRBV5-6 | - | TGTGCCAGCAGCTTAATAAGCGGGAGCTTTAATGAGCAGTTCTTC | CASSLISGSFNEQFF
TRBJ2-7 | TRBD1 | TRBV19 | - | TGTGCCAGTAGTTGGGGGACAGGGAGCGGCGAGCAGTACTTC | CASSWGTGSGEQYF
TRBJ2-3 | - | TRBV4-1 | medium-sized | TGCGCCAGCAGCCAAGCCCGGACGATATCTAGCACAGATACGCAGTATTTT | CASSQARTISSTDTQYF
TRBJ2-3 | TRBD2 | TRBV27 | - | TGTGCCAGCAGTTGGGCGGGAGACGGTACGCAGTATTTT | CASSWAGDGTQYF
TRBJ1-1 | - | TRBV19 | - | TGTGCCAGTAGTATCGGCGTCGCTGAAGCTTTCTTT | CASSIGVAEAFF
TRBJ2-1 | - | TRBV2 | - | TGTGCCAGCAGTGAGGCGCCTAATGAGCAGTTCTTC | CASSEAPNEQFF
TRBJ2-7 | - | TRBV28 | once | TGTGCCAGCAGTTTGCTTAGCGGAGGGCTTACCTACGAGCAGTACTTC | CASSLLSGGLTYEQYF
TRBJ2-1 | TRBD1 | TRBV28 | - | TGTGCCAGCAGTCCTTTCTCCGGGACAGTCTACAATGAGCAGTTCTTC | CASSPFSGTVYNEQFF
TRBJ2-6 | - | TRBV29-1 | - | TGCAGCGTTGTGGGGCAGGGGGGTGCTGGGGCCAACGTCCTGACTTTC | CSVVGQGGAGANVLTF
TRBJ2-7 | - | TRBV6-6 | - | TGTGCCAGCAGTTACGGAGCCCTCGAGCAGTACTTC | CASSYGALEQYF
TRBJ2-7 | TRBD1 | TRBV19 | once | TGTGCCAGTAGTTTCGGACAGGGGATATACGAGCAGTACTTC | CASSFGQGIYEQYF
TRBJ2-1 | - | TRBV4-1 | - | TGCGCCAGCAGCACCAGTAGGAATGAGCAGTTCTTC | CASSTSRNEQFF
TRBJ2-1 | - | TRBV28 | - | TGTGCCAGCAGTACGAACAACAATGAGCAGTTCTTC | CASSTNNNEQFF
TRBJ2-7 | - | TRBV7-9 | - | TGTGCCAGCAGCTTAGGATTGCAGACAGACTACGAGCAGTACTTC | CASSLGLQTDYEQYF
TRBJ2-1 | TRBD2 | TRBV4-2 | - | TGTGCCAGCAGCCCCGGACTAGCGGGAGGGCCCGCGAAGTTCTTC | CASSPGLAGGPAKFF